The present TCR beta chain was sequenced within a study of blood T cell repertoires in COVID-19. Study-level information: Spain, Italy and the United States supplied samples that represented acute and convalescent COVID-19. The analysed material was cDNA or gDNA that came from T cells, B-cell-depleted T cells, or PBMCs.

The V and J ends lost 6 bases and 4 bases respectively, with 10 bases between them. CDR1 and CDR2 (germline): SNHLY, FYNNEI. The CDR3 covers 13 residues. Authors' analysis steps: Amplification from reference gene primers served as the basis for estimated nucleated cell counts. Produced via immunoSEQ multiplex PCR; TCRdb's table is partial and in-frame only. V, J and clone size were drawn from that table, and D and trimming were deduced from the DNA. The data show roughly 75,000 clones, approximately 90% seen once. This chain joins TRBV2 and TRBJ1-3; D unresolved. This TCR was sampled from a human donor in a cohort sampled during active COVID-19. Material: peripheral blood. The CDR3 loop is CASRPGGGNTIYF. Here the CDR3 DNA reads TGTGCCAGCAGGCCGGGAGGGGGAAACACCATATATTTT.